The 9 T cell receptor beta chains in this list originate from one sample, sequenced in a study of a mutant IDH1 vaccine in newly diagnosed glioma. The method was immunoSEQ multiplex PCR; TCRdb's version includes in-frame clones alone and lacks a portion of them. Among 30,000 to 35,000 clones listed, roughly 54% were seen once. Their target antigens are unknown. The time point is: week 5, during vaccination. A 20-mer mutant IDH1 peptide at 300 ug was injected subcutaneously with topical imiquimod. The input for sequencing was PBMCs, taken from a glioma patient whose treatment included an IDH1 peptide vaccine. These receptors were obtained from a woman in her late teens or twenties with glioma.

J is TRBJ2-3 and V is TRBV9; 8 positions match TRBD1. V was pared by 2 bases and J by 6 bases, with 8 bases of the junction left unmatched. CDR1 and CDR2 from the germline V gene are SGDLS and YYNGEE. This CDR3 is 15 amino acids long. The CDR3 reads CASSVWTGRADTQYF. CDR3 sequence (DNA): TGTGCCAGCAGCGTCTGGACAGGGCGGGCGGATACGCAGTATTTT.

This chain links TRBV18 with TRBJ2-7; 8 bases are shared with TRBD1. This CDR3 contains 12 residues. Germline V CDR1 and CDR2: KGHSH, LQKENI. Trimming cost V 5 bases and J 5 bases; bases outside gene matches: 2. The CDR3 loop reads CASSSTGDEQYF. Here the CDR3 DNA reads TGTGCCAGCTCATCGACAGGGGACGAGCAGTACTTC.

The chain carries TRBV7-8 and TRBJ1-3; D remains unclear. This CDR3 contains 12 residues. Germline V gene lookup returns CDR1 SGHVS and CDR2 FQNEAQ. Trimming shortened V by 1 base and J by 8 bases, and 6 bases separated the two germline ends. The CDR3 reads CASSLVLDTIYF. Here the CDR3 DNA reads TGTGCCAGCAGCTTAGTGCTGGACACCATATATTTT.

By share, this clone ranks as medium-sized. This chain links TRBV28 with TRBJ1-1; 7 bases match TRBD1. From germline, CDR1 is MDHEN and CDR2 SYDVKM. This CDR3 has 18 residues. The trim removed 6 bases at V and 6 bases at J, leaving 22 bases unmatched. CDR3 DNA sequence: TGTGCCAGCAGCCCCGCCTCCGGGACAGCGAGCCCCGAAGCTGAAGCTTTCTTT. Translated: CASSPASGTASPEAEAFF.

This chain joins TRBV19 and TRBJ2-7; D perhaps matches TRBD1 (5 bases). This CDR3 has 14 amino acids. V was clipped by 4 bases and J by 3 bases, with 13 bases between them. Germline CDR1 reads LNHDA; CDR2 reads SQIVND (reference sequence). CDR3 sequence: CASSRFRTGYEQYF. For the CDR3, the DNA is TGTGCCAGTAGTAGATTCAGAACAGGCTACGAGCAGTACTTC.

The gene calls are TRBV6-6 and TRBJ1-3; tentative D call: TRBD1 (5 bases). There are 15 residues in the CDR3. V shed 8 bases and J shed 0 bases, with 14 bases lying between them. Looked up from germline, CDR1 is MNHNY and CDR2 is SVGAGI (reference sequence). The CDR3 is CASGPDSPSGNTIYF. The CDR3 DNA follows: TGTGCCAGCGGGCCCGACAGTCCCTCTGGAAACACCATATATTTT.

This clone was seen only a few times. CDR3 sequence (DNA): TGTGCCAGCTCACCAGGGGCAGGGGACTACGAGCAGTACTTC. It is translated as CASSPGAGDYEQYF. The chain joins TRBV18 to TRBJ2-7; D is possibly TRBD1 (6 bases). CDR3 size: 14 residues. V was cut by 2 bases and J by 3 bases, with 11 bases left in between. Germline V gives CDR1 KGHSH, CDR2 LQKENI.

This clone was detected a few times. The V and J genes are TRBV6-1 and TRBJ2-5; weak D call: TRBD1 (6 bases). The CDR3 contains 13 residues. V was trimmed by 7 bases and J by 7 bases, leaving 16 bases between them. Germline loops: CDR1 MNHNS, CDR2 SASEGT. In DNA form, the CDR3 reads TGTGCCAGCACCTCAGGGGAAGGGGGGACCCAGTACTTC. Translation gives CASTSGEGGTQYF.

This clone was counted a single time. The rearrangement joins TRBV2 to TRBJ1-6; D gene ambiguous. The CDR3 is 12 amino acids. Trimming stripped 8 bases from V and 9 bases from J, with 11 bases between. The germline gives CDR1 SNHLY, CDR2 FYNNEI. The CDR3 coding sequence is TGTGCCAGCTGCCGATGGGTTTCACCCCTCCACTTT. Encoded protein: CASCRWVSPLHF.